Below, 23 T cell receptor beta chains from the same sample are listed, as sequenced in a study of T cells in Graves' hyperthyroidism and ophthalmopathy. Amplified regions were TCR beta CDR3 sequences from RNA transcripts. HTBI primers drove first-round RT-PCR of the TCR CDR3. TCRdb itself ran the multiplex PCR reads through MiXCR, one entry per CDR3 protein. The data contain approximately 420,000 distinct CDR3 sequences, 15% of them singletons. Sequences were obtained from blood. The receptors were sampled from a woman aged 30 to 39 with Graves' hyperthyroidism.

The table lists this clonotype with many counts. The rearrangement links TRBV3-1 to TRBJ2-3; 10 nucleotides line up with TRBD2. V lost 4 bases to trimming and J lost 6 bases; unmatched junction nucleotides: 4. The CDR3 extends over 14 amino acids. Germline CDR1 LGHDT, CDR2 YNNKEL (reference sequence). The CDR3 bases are TGTGCCAGCAGCCTCTTAGCGGGAGGTGATACGCAGTATTTT. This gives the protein CASSLLAGGDTQYF.

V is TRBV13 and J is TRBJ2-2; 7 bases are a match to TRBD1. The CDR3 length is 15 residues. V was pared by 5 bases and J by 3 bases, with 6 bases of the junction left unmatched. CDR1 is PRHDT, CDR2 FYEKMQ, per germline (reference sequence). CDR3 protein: CASSGRDRDTGELFF. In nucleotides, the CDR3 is TGTGCCAGCAGCGGTCGGGACAGAGACACCGGGGAGCTGTTTTTT.

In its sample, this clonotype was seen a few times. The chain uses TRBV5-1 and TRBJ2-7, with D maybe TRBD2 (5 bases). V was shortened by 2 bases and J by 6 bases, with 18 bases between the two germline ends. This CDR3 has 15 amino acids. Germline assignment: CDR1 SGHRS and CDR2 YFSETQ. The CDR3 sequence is CASSFDGLTLREQYF. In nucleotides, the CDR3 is TGCGCCAGCAGCTTTGATGGACTTACGTTACGCGAGCAGTACTTC.

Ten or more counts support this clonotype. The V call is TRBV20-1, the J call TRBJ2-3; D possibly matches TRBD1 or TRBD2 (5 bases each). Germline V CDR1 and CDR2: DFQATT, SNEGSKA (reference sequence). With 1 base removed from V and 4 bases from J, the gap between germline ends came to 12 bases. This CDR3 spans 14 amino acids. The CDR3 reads CSARGGAHADTQYF. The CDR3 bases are TGCAGTGCTAGAGGAGGGGCACATGCAGATACGCAGTATTTT.

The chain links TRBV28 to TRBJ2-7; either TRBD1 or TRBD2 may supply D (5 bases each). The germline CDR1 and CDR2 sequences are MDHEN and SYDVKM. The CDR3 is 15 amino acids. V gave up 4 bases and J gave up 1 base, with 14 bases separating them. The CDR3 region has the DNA TGTGCCAGCAGTTCGACCGGGACCCAGTCCTACGAGCAGTACTTC. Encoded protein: CASSSTGTQSYEQYF.

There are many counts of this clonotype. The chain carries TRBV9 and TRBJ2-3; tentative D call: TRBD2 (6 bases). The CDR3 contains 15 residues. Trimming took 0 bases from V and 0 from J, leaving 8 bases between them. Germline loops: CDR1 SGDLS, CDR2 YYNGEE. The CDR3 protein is CASSVDSGSTDTQYF. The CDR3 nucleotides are TGTGCCAGCAGCGTAGATAGCGGTAGCACAGATACGCAGTATTTT. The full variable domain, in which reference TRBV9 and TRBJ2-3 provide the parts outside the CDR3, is DSGVTQTPKHLITATGQRVTLRCSPRSGDLSVYWYQQSLDQGLQFLIQYYNGEERAKGNILERFSAQQFPDLHSELNLSSLELGDSALYFCASSVDSGSTDTQYFGPGTRLTVL.

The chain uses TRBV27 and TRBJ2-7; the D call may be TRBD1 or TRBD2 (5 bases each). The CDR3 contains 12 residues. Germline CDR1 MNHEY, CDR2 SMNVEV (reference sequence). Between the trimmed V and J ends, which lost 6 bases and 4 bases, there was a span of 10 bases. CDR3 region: CASRGTPYEQYF. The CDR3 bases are TGTGCCAGCAGGGGGACGCCTTACGAGCAGTACTTC.

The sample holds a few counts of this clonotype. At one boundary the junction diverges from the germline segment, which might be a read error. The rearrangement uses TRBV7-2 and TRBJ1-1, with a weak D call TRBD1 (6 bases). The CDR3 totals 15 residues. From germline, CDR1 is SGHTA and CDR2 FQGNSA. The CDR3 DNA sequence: TGTGCCAGCAGCTTACAGGGGCTCATGAACACTGAAGCTTCCTTT. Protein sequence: CASSLQGLMNTEASF.

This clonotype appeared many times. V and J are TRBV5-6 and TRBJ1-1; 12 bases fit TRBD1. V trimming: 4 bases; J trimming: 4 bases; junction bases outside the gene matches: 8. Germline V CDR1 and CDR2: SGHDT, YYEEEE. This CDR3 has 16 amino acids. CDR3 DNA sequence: TGTGCCAGCAGCCCGGGGACAGGGGGCTTCGGCACTGAAGCTTTCTTT. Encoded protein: CASSPGTGGFGTEAFF.

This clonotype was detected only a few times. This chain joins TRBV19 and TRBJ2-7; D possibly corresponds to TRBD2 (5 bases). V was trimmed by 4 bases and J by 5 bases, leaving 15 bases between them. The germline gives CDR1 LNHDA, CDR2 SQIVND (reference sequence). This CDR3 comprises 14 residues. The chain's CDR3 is CASSSTGKVDEQYF. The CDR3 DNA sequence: TGTGCCAGTAGTAGCACCGGGAAAGTCGACGAGCAGTACTTC.

This chain's CDR3 is CASRPTGQGNQPQHF. The CDR3 DNA follows: TGTGCCAGCAGGCCGACGGGACAGGGAAATCAGCCCCAGCATTTT. The V and J genes are TRBV6-1 and TRBJ1-5; 9 bases are a match to TRBD1. This CDR3 region has 15 residues. Germline trimming cut 6 bases from V and 4 bases from J; bases unmatched to any gene: 7. From germline, CDR1 is MNHNS and CDR2 SASEGT.

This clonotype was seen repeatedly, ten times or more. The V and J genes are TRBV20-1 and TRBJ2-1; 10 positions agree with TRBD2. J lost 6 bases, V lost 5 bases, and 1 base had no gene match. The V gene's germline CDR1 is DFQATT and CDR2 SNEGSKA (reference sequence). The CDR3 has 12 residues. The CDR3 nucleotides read TGCAGTGCTGGGACTAGCGCCAATGAGCAGTTCTTC. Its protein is CSAGTSANEQFF.

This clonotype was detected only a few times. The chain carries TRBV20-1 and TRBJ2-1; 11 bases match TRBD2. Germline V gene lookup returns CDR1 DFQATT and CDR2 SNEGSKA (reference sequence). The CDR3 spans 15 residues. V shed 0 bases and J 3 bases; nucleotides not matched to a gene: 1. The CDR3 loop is CSARDSGRDYNEQFF. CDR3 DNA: TGCAGTGCTAGAGATAGCGGGAGGGACTACAATGAGCAGTTCTTC.

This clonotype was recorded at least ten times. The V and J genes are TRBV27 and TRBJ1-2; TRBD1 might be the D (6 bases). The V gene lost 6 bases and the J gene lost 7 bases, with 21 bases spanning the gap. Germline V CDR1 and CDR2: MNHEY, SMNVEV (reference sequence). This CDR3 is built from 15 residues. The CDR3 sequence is CASSPPGTILGGYTF. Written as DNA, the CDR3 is TGTGCCAGCAGCCCCCCCGGGACAATTTTGGGTGGCTACACCTTC.

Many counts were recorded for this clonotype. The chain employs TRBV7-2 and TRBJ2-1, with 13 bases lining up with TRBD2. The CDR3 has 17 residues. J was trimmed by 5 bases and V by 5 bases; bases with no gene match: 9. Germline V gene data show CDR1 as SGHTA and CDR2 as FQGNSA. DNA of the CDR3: TGTGCCAGCAGCCTCAGACTAGCGGGAGGTTCCGACAATGAGCAGTTCTTC. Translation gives CASSLRLAGGSDNEQFF.

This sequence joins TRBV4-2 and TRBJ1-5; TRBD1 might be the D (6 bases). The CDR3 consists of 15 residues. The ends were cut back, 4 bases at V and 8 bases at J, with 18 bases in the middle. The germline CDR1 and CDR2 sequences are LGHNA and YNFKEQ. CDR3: CASSLRTDGREPQHF. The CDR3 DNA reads TGTGCCAGCAGCCTACGGACAGACGGAAGGGAGCCCCAGCATTTT.

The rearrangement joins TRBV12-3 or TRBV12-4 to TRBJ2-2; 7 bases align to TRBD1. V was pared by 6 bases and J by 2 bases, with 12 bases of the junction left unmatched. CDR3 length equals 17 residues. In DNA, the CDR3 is TGTGCCAGCAGCCTACAGGGGTATGACGCCAACACCGGGGAGCTGTTTTTT. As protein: CASSLQGYDANTGELFF.

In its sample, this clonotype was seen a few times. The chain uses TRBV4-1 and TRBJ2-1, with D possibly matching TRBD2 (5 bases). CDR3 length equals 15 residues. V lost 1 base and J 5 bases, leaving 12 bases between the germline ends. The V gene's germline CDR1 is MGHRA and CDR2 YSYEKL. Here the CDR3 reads CASSQAFREHNEQFF. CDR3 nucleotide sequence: TGCGCCAGCAGCCAAGCCTTTAGGGAGCACAATGAGCAGTTCTTC.

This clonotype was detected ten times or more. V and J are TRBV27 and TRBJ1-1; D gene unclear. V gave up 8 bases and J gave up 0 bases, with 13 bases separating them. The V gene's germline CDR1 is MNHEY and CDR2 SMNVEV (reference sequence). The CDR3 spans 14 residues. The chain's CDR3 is CASRFRAVNTEAFF. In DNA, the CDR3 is TGTGCCAGCCGCTTCCGGGCGGTGAACACTGAAGCTTTCTTT.

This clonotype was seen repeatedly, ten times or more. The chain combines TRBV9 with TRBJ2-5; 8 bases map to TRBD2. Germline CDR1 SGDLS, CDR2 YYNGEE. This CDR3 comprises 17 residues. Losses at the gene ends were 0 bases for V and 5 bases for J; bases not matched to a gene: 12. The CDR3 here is CASSVAPESGRWETQYF. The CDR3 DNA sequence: TGTGCCAGCAGCGTAGCTCCAGAAAGCGGGAGATGGGAGACCCAGTACTTC.

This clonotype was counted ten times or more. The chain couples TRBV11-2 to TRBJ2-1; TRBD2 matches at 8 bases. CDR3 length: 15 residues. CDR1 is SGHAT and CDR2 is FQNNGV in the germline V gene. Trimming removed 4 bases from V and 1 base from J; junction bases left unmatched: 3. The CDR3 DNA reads TGTGCCAGCAGCTCTATAGCGGGATCCTACAATGAGCAGTTCTTC. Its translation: CASSSIAGSYNEQFF.

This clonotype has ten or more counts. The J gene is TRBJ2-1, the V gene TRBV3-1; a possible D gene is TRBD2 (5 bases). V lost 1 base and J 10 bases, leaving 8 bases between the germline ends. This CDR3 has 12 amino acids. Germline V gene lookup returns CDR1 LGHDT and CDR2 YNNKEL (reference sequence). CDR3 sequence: CASSQGLHEQFF. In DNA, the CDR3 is TGTGCCAGCAGCCAAGGACTACACGAGCAGTTCTTC.

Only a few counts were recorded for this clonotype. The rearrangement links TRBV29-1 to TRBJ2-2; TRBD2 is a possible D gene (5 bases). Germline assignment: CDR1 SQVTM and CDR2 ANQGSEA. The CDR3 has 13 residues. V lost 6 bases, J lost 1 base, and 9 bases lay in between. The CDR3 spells CSVVDWNTGELFF. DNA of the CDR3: TGCAGCGTGGTGGACTGGAACACCGGGGAGCTGTTTTTT.